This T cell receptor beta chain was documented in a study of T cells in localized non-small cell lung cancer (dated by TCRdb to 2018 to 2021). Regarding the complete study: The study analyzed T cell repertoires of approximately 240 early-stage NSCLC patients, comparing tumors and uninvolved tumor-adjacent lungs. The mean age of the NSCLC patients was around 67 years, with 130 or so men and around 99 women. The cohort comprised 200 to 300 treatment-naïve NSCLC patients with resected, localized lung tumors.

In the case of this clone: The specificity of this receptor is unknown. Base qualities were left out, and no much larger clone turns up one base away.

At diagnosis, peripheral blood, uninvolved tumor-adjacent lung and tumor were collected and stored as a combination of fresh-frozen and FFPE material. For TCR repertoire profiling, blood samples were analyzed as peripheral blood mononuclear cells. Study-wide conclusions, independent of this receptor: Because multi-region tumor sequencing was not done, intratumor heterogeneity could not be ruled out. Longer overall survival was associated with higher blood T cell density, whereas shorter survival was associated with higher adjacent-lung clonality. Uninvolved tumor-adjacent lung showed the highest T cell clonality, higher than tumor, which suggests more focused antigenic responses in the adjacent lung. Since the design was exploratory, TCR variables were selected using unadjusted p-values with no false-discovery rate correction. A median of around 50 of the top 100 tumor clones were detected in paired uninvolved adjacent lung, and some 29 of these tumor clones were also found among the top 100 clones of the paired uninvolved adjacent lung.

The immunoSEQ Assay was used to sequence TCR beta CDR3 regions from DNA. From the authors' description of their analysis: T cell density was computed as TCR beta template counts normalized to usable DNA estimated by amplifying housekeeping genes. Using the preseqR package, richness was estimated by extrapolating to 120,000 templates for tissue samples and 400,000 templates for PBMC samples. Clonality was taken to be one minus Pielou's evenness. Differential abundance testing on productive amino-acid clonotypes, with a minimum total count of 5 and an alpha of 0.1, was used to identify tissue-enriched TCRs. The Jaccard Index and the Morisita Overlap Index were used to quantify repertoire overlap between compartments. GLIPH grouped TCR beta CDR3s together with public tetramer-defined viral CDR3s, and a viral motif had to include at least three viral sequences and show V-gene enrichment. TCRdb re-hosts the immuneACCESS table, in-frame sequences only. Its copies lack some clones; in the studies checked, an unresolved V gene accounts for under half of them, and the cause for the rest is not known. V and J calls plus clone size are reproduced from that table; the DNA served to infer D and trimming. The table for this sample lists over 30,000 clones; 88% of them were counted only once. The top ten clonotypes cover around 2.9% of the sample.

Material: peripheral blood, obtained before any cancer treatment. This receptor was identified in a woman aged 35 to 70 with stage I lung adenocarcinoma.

CDR3 loop: CASSKKEVLNTEAFF. The DNA sequence is TGTGCCAGCAGCAAAAAGGAAGTCCTGAACACTGAAGCTTTCTTT. The chain is assembled from TRBV9 and TRBJ1-1; the D gene cannot be resolved reliably. CDR1 and CDR2 (SGDLS, YYNGEE) derive from the germline V gene. From the cysteine through the phenylalanine, the CDR3 covers 15 amino acids. Only the CDR3 region is kept as DNA, spanning 45 bases read in frame from base 1. The junction shows trimming of 4 bases on V and 0 bases on J, plus 13 bases between the germline ends.